One and the same sample provided the 15 T cell receptor beta chains below, sequenced in a study of patients and donors after allogeneic stem cell transplantation. TCRdb processed the RT-PCR reads anew with MiXCR; each CDR3 protein has one entry. The repertoire has roughly 960,000 distinct CDR3 sequences, about 20% of them found once; the top ten carry roughly 6%. The sequenced material came from blood, either unsorted or a sorted T cell fraction (not recorded which). The source is a human donor who was either an allogeneic HSCT recipient or a stem cell or donor lymphocyte infusion donor (not recorded which). It is not recorded whose cells these are; they may come from a transplant donor.

The V call is TRBV10-3, the J call TRBJ2-3; perhaps TRBD2 as D (5 bases). Per germline, CDR1 ENHRY and CDR2 SYGVKD. V lost 0 bases to trimming and J lost 4 bases, with 11 bases between them. CDR3 length equals 15 residues. The CDR3 sequence: CAISESRGLADTQYF. CDR3 DNA sequence: TGTGCCATCAGTGAGTCTCGGGGTCTCGCAGATACGCAGTATTTT.

This clonotype was found once. The chain carries TRBV13 and TRBJ2-7, with unresolved D. The CDR3 totals 13 residues. Germline V gives CDR1 PRHDT, CDR2 FYEKMQ (reference sequence). V dropped 5 bases and J dropped 2 bases, with 10 bases sitting between them. DNA for the CDR3: TGTGCCAGCAGCATCATACCTCCCTACGAGCAGTACTTC. Protein: CASSIIPPYEQYF.

This clonotype has a handful of counts. This chain joins TRBV7-6 and TRBJ2-7; the match to TRBD1 covers 9 bases. The CDR3 totals 15 residues. After removal of 5 bases from V and 4 bases from J, the junction contained 9 bases not matched to a gene. Looked up from germline, CDR1 is SGHVS and CDR2 is FNYEAQ. The CDR3 DNA follows: TGTGCCAGCAGCCGGACGGACAGGGGTCTTTACGAGCAGTACTTC. This gives the protein CASSRTDRGLYEQYF.

This clonotype was seen more than once but under ten times. The V call is TRBV19, the J call TRBJ2-7; TRBD2 agrees at 7 bases. With 3 bases clipped from V and 2 bases from J, the junction kept 7 bases outside the gene matches. Germline V gene lookup returns CDR1 LNHDA and CDR2 SQIVND (reference sequence). The length of the CDR3 is 15 residues. CDR3 sequence (DNA): TGTGCCAGTAGTATGTCGGGACTACTTGCCTACGAGCAGTACTTC. As protein: CASSMSGLLAYEQYF. The full variable domain, in which reference TRBV19 and TRBJ2-7 provide the parts outside the CDR3, is DGGITQSPKYLFRKEGQNVTLSCEQNLNHDAMYWYRQDPGQGLRLIYYSQIVNDFQKGDIAEGYSVSREKKESFPLTVTSAQKNPTAFYLCASSMSGLLAYEQYFGPGTRLTVT.

The CDR3 DNA reads as TGTGCCAGCAGCCATGAGGGGACAGGGGCAAATGAGCAGTTCTTC. It translates to CASSHEGTGANEQFF. This rearrangement joins TRBV4-2 to TRBJ2-1, with 10 positions matching TRBD1. The CDR3 length is 15 residues. In germline, CDR1 is LGHNA, CDR2 YNFKEQ. Unmatched junction bases numbered 6, after V lost 3 bases and J lost 7 bases.

In this sample, this clonotype turned up a few times. This rearrangement joins TRBV28 to TRBJ2-7; 9 nucleotides match TRBD1. CDR3 length equals 17 residues. With V trimmed by 3 bases and J by 0 bases, 9 bases remained unmatched. CDR1 and CDR2 from the germline V gene are MDHEN and SYDVKM. Here the CDR3 DNA reads TGTGCCAGCAGTTTCAGCCTGGGGACAGGGAGCTCCTACGAGCAGTACTTC. It is translated as CASSFSLGTGSSYEQYF. Using reference TRBV28 and TRBJ2-7 for the parts outside the CDR3, the full variable domain is DVKVTQSSRYLVKRTGEKVFLECVQDMDHENMFWYRQDPGLGLRLIYFSYDVKMKEKGDIPEGYSVSREKKERFSLILESASTNQTSMYLCASSFSLGTGSSYEQYFGPGTRLTVT.

The J gene is TRBJ2-7, the V gene TRBV10-3; no firm D call. The CDR3 is 12 amino acids. V was clipped by 3 bases and J by 5 bases, with 8 bases between them. CDR1 and CDR2 (germline): ENHRY, SYGVKD. CDR3 sequence (DNA): TGTGCCATCAGTGATGAATCTAACGAGCAGTACTTC. This encodes CAISDESNEQYF.

CDR3 nucleotide sequence: TGCAGCGTTCTGCTAGCGGGGACCCCGGATACGCAGTATTTT. Translating gives CSVLLAGTPDTQYF. The chain uses TRBV29-1 and TRBJ2-3; 9 nucleotides line up with TRBD2. From germline, CDR1 is SQVTM and CDR2 ANQGSEA. The junction had 9 bases not matched to a gene; V was cut back by 5 bases and J by 6 bases. This CDR3 comprises 14 residues.

The chain carries TRBV7-6 and TRBJ2-7, with TRBD1 identical over 7 bases. The germline V gene has CDR1 SGHVS and CDR2 FNYEAQ. This CDR3 is 13 amino acids long. The trim removed 8 bases at V and 0 bases at J, leaving 4 bases unmatched. This chain's CDR3 is CASGTDNSYEQYF. CDR3 sequence (DNA): TGTGCCAGCGGGACAGACAACTCCTACGAGCAGTACTTC. Supplemented by reference TRBV7-6 and TRBJ2-7, the full variable domain reads GAGVSQSPRYKVTKRGQDVALRCDPISGHVSLYWYRQALGQGPEFLTYFNYEAQQDKSGLPNDRFSAERPEGSISTLTIQRTEQRDSAMYRCASGTDNSYEQYFGPGTRLTVT.

This clonotype was detected a few times. The rearrangement links TRBV2 to TRBJ1-4, with 7 bases aligning to TRBD1. Per the germline V gene, CDR1 is SNHLY and CDR2 is FYNNEI. This CDR3 contains 14 residues. Trimming at V came to 4 bases and at J to 4 bases, leaving 3 bases not matched to a gene. The CDR3 sequence: CASSVTGSNEKLFF. The CDR3 DNA follows: TGTGCCAGCAGTGTGACAGGGAGTAATGAAAAACTGTTTTTT.

In its sample, this clonotype was seen a few times. The chain employs TRBV4-1 and TRBJ2-1, with a tentative D call TRBD2 (5 bases). The V end lost 5 bases, the J end lost 6 bases, and 17 bases lay between the germline ends. The CDR3 is made up of 15 amino acids. Germline V gene sequence: CDR1 MGHRA, CDR2 YSYEKL. The CDR3 sequence: CASSWTVTEVNEQFF. CDR3 nucleotides: TGCGCCAGCAGCTGGACTGTGACGGAGGTCAATGAGCAGTTCTTC.

V gene TRBV20-1 combines with J gene TRBJ1-4, with 7 bases that match TRBD1. This CDR3 contains 13 residues. The trim removed 6 bases at V and 6 bases at J, leaving 7 bases unmatched. The germline V gene has CDR1 DFQATT and CDR2 SNEGSKA (reference sequence). In DNA form, the CDR3 reads TGCAGTGCCTCAGTACAGGGGCATGAAAAACTGTTTTTT. Translating gives CSASVQGHEKLFF.

This clonotype was detected a few times. The genes are TRBV12-3 or TRBV12-4 and TRBJ2-7; 8 bases match TRBD2. V shed 7 bases and J 5 bases; nucleotides not matched to a gene: 13. This CDR3 comprises 15 residues. CDR3 bases: TGTGCCAGCACCTCCGGGACTAGGCGGTGGGACGAGCAGTACTTC. Its protein product is CASTSGTRRWDEQYF.

This chain connects TRBV9 to TRBJ2-7; D might be TRBD1 or TRBD2, each matching 6 bases. Germline V lookup: CDR1 SGDLS, CDR2 YYNGEE. V was cut by 4 bases and J by 5 bases, with 16 bases left in between. This CDR3 contains 14 residues. As DNA, the CDR3 is TGTGCCAGCAGCCCCTGGGGGGCCGACGACGAGCAGTACTTC. Its protein is CASSPWGADDEQYF.

The V gene is TRBV5-1, the J gene TRBJ2-6; TRBD1 aligns across 8 bases. Trimming took 6 bases from V and 3 from J; bases not matched to a gene: 5. The CDR3 has 15 residues. Per the germline V gene, CDR1 is SGHRS and CDR2 is YFSETQ. CDR3 nucleotide sequence: TGCGCCAGCACGGACAGGGCGGGTGGGGCCAACGTCCTGACTTTC. It is translated as CASTDRAGGANVLTF.